The 4 T cell receptor beta chains in this list originate from one sample, sequenced in a study of T cell responses to AZD1222 COVID-19 vaccine. TCRdb keeps only in-frame clones here, not all; method: immunoSEQ multiplex PCR. The sample has about 130,000 clones; 75% to 90% are singletons. This specimen was peripheral blood, taken on day 0 of AZD1222 vaccination. Every receptor here comes from an adult in good health.

The chain is built from TRBV12-3 or TRBV12-4 and TRBJ1-2; D is possibly TRBD1 (5 bases). V was trimmed by 4 bases and J by 4 bases, leaving 10 bases between them. This CDR3 spans 13 amino acids. This CDR3 reads CASSSGTPYGYTF. CDR3 bases: TGTGCCAGCAGTTCGGGGACGCCCTATGGCTACACCTTC.

The gene calls are TRBV5-1 and TRBJ1-5; 7 bases agree with TRBD1. The CDR3 covers 14 residues. Unmatched junction bases numbered 2, after V lost 0 bases and J lost 5 bases. Germline CDR1 and CDR2: SGHRS and YFSETQ. The CDR3 coding sequence is TGCGCCAGCAGCTTGGCTCAGGGGGATCAGCCCCAGCATTTT. This codes for CASSLAQGDQPQHF.

The chain combines TRBV30 with TRBJ1-5; TRBD1 matches 10 bases. CDR1 and CDR2 from the germline V gene are GTSNPN and SVGIG (reference sequence). CDR3 length: 16 amino acids. Trimming at V came to 5 bases and at J to 6 bases, leaving 13 bases not matched to a gene. CDR3 nucleotide sequence: TGTGCCTGGCGGAGAGGGGGACAGGGGATAGGTCAGCCCCAGCATTTT. Encoded protein: CAWRRGGQGIGQPQHF.

V gene TRBV2 combines with J gene TRBJ2-5, with no clear D. V lost 4 bases to trimming and J lost 4 bases, with 7 bases between them. The CDR3 has 12 amino acids. Germline CDR1 SNHLY, CDR2 FYNNEI. This chain's CDR3 is CASSARTETQYF. CDR3 DNA: TGTGCCAGCAGTGCGCGCACAGAGACCCAGTACTTC.